The 2 T cell receptor beta chains in this list originate from one sample, sequenced in a study of T cell responses to AZD1222 COVID-19 vaccine. Only in-frame clones appear in the TCRdb table, and some are missing; sequencing was by immunoSEQ multiplex PCR. Here the sample spans roughly 140,000 clones, about 87% being singletons. The sample consisted of peripheral blood, taken on day 0 of MenACWY control vaccination. The receptors here all came from an adult in good health.

The rearrangement links TRBV27 to TRBJ2-7; the D gene could be TRBD1 or TRBD2 (5 bases each). This CDR3 is 14 amino acids long. Trimming shortened V by 0 bases and J by 2 bases, and 8 bases separated the two germline ends. Germline assignment: CDR1 MNHEY and CDR2 SMNVEV (reference sequence). Written as DNA, the CDR3 is TGTGCCAGCAGTTTATCGAGGGGAACCTACGAGCAGTACTTC. As protein: CASSLSRGTYEQYF.

CDR3 coding DNA: TGTGCCAGCACCGTTAGGGCGCGAAACTATGGCTACACCTTC. It specifies CASTVRARNYGYTF. The genes are TRBV7-2 and TRBJ1-2; no firm D call. Between the trimmed V and J ends, which lost 7 bases and 2 bases, there was a span of 14 bases. The CDR3 extends over 14 amino acids. Germline V CDR1 and CDR2: SGHTA, FQGNSA. The complete variable domain, with remaining parts taken from reference TRBV7-2 and TRBJ1-2, reads GAGVSQSPSNKVTEKGKDVELRCDPISGHTALYWYRQSLGQGLEFLIYFQGNSAPDKSGLPSDRFSAERTGGSVSTLTIQRTQQEDSAVYLCASTVRARNYGYTFGSGTRLTVV.